The rows below give T cell receptor beta chains drawn from one sample of a study of shared clonotypes between healthy human individuals. The protocol was immunoSEQ multiplex PCR, while the TCRdb copy is restricted to in-frame clones and leaves out a portion. The sample includes roughly 2.1 million clones, roughly 91% of them seen just once. Sequenced input: naive CD8+ T cells from PBMCs. All receptors come from a man aged 18 to 30 in good health. Some clones in this sample may be carry-over from other donors' samples. Each CDR3 is given with its conserved first and last residue. The D gene is left open where the match is weak. Size is omitted from some rows. Given values are once, few, many or a class for expanded clones.

v_call	d_call	clone_size	j_call	cdr3_aa	cdr3_nt
TRBV5-4	-	-	TRBJ2-5	CASSLDGDTGETQYF	TGTGCCAGCAGCTTGGATGGGGACACAGGGGAGACCCAGTACTTC
TRBV15	-	-	TRBJ2-7	CATSSLTRTTYEQYF	TGTGCCACCAGCAGCCTGACTAGAACCACGTACGAGCAGTACTTC
TRBV5-4	TRBD2	-	TRBJ2-3	CASSVPGTSGIYTDTQYF	TGTGCCAGCAGTGTCCCCGGGACTAGCGGAATTTACACAGATACGCAGTATTTT
TRBV5-4	-	once	TRBJ2-3	CASSDLAWVDTQYF	TGTGCCAGCAGCGACTTGGCTTGGGTAGATACGCAGTATTTT
TRBV4-1	TRBD2	-	TRBJ2-1	CASSQVGLAGGHEQFF	TGCGCCAGCAGCCAAGTAGGACTAGCGGGGGGGCATGAGCAGTTCTTC
TRBV18	-	-	TRBJ1-1	CASSTKRYQAGLNTEAFF	TGTGCCAGCTCAACAAAGAGGTACCAGGCGGGTTTGAACACTGAAGCTTTCTTT
TRBV2	-	once	TRBJ1-5	CASSEAEYSNQPQHF	TGTGCCAGCAGTGAAGCAGAGTATAGCAATCAGCCCCAGCATTTT
TRBV28	-	-	TRBJ2-7	CASSLGPISYEQYF	TGTGCCAGCAGTTTGGGACCCATTTCCTACGAGCAGTACTTC
TRBV14	-	-	TRBJ1-2	CASSQVATAYGYTF	TGTGCCAGCAGCCAAGTGGCGACAGCCTATGGCTACACCTTC
TRBV27	TRBD2	-	TRBJ2-3	CASSFNSGRFRDTQYF	TGTGCCAGCAGCTTTAATAGCGGGAGGTTTAGGGATACGCAGTATTTT
TRBV7-9	-	-	TRBJ2-5	CASRGGGETQYF	TGTGCCAGCAGGGGAGGTGGGGAGACCCAGTACTTC
TRBV5-6	-	-	TRBJ2-2	CASSFGSNTGELFF	TGTGCCAGCAGCTTCGGGTCTAACACCGGGGAGCTGTTTTTT
TRBV6-5	-	-	TRBJ2-1	CASSTGYGRYNEQFF	TGTGCCAGCAGTACCGGGTATGGCAGGTACAATGAGCAGTTCTTC
TRBV2	-	-	TRBJ2-7	CAWGRERSYEQYF	TGTGCGTGGGGGCGGGAAAGGTCCTACGAGCAGTACTTC
TRBV10-3	TRBD1	-	TRBJ1-2	CAISEAPGDSSYTF	TGTGCCATCAGTGAGGCCCCGGGGGACAGCAGCTACACCTTC
TRBV7-9	-	few	TRBJ1-5	CASSFGQSNQPQHF	TGTGCCAGCAGCTTCGGACAGAGCAATCAGCCCCAGCATTTT
TRBV4-3	TRBD2	once	TRBJ2-1	CASSQDIGLAGYNEQFF	TGCGCCAGCAGCCAAGATATAGGACTAGCGGGCTACAATGAGCAGTTCTTC
TRBV4-3	-	-	TRBJ2-7	CASSQEPGTSYEQYF	TGCGCCAGCAGCCAAGAGCCCGGAACCTCCTACGAGCAGTACTTC
TRBV28	-	-	TRBJ2-7	CASSPRRAGPWQYF	TGTGCCAGCAGCCCCCGGCGGGCCGGACCTTGGCAGTACTTC
TRBV6-5	-	-	TRBJ2-7	CASSYQQGLAYEQYF	TGTGCCAGCAGTTACCAACAGGGCCTTGCCTACGAGCAGTACTTC
TRBV27	-	-	TRBJ2-1	CASSAWGTSSYNEQFF	TGTGCCAGCAGTGCCTGGGGCACGAGCTCCTACAATGAGCAGTTCTTC
TRBV6-5	TRBD1	-	TRBJ2-7	CASSQGAYEQYF	TGTGCCAGCAGTCAGGGGGCCTACGAGCAGTACTTC
TRBV5-6	-	-	TRBJ1-1	CASYLGGFNTEAFF	TGTGCCAGCTACTTGGGGGGGTTTAACACTGAAGCTTTCTTT
TRBV4-1	-	few	TRBJ1-1	CASSQEPQTALPFF	TGCGCCAGCAGCCAAGAACCCCAAACGGCCCTCCCTTTCTTT
TRBV7-9	-	once	TRBJ1-2	CASSPPTSGQYGYTF	TGTGCCAGCAGCCCACCCACCTCCGGACAGTATGGCTACACCTTC
TRBV9	TRBD2	-	TRBJ2-3	CASTASGSIDTQYF	TGTGCCAGCACTGCTAGCGGGAGTATAGATACGCAGTATTTT
TRBV7-3	TRBD2	-	TRBJ2-3	CASSSSGRADTQYF	TGTGCCAGCAGCTCTAGCGGGAGGGCAGATACGCAGTATTTT
TRBV7-9	-	-	TRBJ2-5	CASSSQGLQETQYF	TGTGCCAGCAGCTCCCAGGGACTCCAAGAGACCCAGTACTTC
TRBV28	-	-	TRBJ1-1	CASSPGFSGYAEAFF	TGTGCCAGCAGTCCGGGGTTTTCAGGGTACGCTGAAGCTTTCTTT
TRBV5-6	-	-	TRBJ1-5	CASSPGENQPQHF	TGTGCCAGCAGCCCAGGGGAGAACCAGCCCCAGCATTTT
TRBV27	-	many	TRBJ1-4	CASGDRRYEKLFF	TGTGCCAGCGGAGACAGAAGATATGAAAAACTGTTTTTT
TRBV7-2	TRBD1	-	TRBJ2-2	CASSLIRGRGTGELFF	TGTGCCAGCAGCTTAATCAGGGGGCGAGGAACCGGGGAGCTGTTTTTT
TRBV28	TRBD1	-	TRBJ2-7	CASTLGTGFEQYF	TGTGCCAGCACCCTCGGGACAGGGTTCGAGCAGTACTTC
TRBV12-5	-	-	TRBJ1-2	CASGRSTADLDGYTF	TGTGCTAGTGGTCGATCTACCGCCGACTTGGATGGCTACACCTTC
TRBV27	-	once	TRBJ2-7	CASSFSRNYEQYF	TGTGCCAGCAGTTTCTCGCGGAACTACGAGCAGTACTTC
TRBV11-2	-	-	TRBJ2-7	CASSLTTPYGEQYF	TGTGCCAGCAGCTTAACGACACCCTACGGGGAGCAGTACTTC